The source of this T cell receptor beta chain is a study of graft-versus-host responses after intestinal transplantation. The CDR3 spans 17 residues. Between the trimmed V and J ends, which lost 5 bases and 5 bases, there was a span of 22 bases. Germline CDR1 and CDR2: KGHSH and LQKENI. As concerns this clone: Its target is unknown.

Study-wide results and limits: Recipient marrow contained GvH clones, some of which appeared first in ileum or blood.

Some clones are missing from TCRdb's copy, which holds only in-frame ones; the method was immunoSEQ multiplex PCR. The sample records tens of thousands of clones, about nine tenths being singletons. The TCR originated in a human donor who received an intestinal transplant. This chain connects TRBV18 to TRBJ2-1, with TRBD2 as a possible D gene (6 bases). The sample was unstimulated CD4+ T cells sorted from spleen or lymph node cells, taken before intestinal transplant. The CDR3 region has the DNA TGTGCCAGCTCATATGCCCTAGGGACTCGGTTTGACAATGAGCAGTTCTTC. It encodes CASSYALGTRFDNEQFF.